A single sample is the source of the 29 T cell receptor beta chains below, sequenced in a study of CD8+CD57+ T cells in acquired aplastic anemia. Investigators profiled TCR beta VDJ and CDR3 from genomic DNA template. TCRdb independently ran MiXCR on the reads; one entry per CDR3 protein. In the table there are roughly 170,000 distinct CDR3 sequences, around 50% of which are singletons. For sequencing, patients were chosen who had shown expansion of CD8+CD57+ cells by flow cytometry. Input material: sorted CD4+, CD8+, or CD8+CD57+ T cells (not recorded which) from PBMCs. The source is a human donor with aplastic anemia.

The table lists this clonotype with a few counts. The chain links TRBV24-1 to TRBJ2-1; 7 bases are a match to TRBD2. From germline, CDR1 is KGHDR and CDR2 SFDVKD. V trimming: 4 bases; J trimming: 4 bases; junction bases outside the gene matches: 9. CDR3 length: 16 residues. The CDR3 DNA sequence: TGTGCCACCAGTGAAACGGGGGGAGTGAGTTACAATGAGCAGTTCTTC. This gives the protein CATSETGGVSYNEQFF.

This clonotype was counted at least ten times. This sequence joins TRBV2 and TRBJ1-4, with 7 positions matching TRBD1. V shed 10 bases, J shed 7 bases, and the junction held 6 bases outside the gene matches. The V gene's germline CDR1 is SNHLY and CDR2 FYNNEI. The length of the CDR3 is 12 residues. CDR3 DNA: TGTGCCATTCGGGACAGCAGTGAAAAACTGTTTTTT. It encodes CAIRDSSEKLFF.

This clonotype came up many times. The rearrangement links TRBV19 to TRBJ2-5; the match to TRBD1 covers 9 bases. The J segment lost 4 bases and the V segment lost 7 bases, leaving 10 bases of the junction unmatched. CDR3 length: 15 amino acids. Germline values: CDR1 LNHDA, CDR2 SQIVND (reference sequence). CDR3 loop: CASTPGQGRGETQYF. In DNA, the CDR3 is TGTGCCAGTACCCCGGGACAGGGACGGGGAGAGACCCAGTACTTC.

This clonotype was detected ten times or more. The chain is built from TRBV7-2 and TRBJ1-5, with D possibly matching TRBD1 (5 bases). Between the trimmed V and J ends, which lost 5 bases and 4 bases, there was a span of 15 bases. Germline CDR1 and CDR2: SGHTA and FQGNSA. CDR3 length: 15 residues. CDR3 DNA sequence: TGTGCCAGCAGCAACACTCAGGGCGGGAATCAGCCCCAGCATTTT. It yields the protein CASSNTQGGNQPQHF.

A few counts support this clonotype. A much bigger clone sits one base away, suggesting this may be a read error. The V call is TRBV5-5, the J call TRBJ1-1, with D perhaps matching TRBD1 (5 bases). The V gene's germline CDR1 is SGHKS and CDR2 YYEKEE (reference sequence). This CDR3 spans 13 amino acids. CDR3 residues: CASSLNYGTEALF. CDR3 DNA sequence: TGTGCCAGCAGCTTGAATTATGGGACTGAAGCTCTCTTT.

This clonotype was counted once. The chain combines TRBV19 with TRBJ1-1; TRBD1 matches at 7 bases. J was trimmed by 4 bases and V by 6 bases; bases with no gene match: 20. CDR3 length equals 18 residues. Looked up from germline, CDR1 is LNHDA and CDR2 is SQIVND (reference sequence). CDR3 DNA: TGTGCCAGTAGACCTACCCTCAATGGAGGGGGCGCGAGCACTGAAGCTTTCTTT. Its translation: CASRPTLNGGGASTEAFF.

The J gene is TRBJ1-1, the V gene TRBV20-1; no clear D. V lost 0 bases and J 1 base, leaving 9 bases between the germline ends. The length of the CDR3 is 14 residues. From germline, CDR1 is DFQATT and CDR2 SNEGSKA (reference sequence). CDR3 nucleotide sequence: TGCAGTGCTAGAGATAGGAACAAGAACACTGAAGCTTTCTTT. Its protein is CSARDRNKNTEAFF.

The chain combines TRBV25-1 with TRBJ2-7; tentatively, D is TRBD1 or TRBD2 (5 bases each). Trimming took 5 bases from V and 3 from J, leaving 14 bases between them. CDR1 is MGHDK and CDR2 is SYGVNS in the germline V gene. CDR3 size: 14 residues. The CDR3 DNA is TGTGCCAGCAGTAAAGCCGGGACCGTCTACGAGCAGTACTTC. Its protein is CASSKAGTVYEQYF.

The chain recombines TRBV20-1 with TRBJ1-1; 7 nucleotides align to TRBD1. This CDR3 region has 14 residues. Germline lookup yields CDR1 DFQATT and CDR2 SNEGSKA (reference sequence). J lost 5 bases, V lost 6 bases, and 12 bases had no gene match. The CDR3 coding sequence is TGCAGTGCGGTAACAGGGGTGGATAATACTGAAGCTTTCTTT. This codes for CSAVTGVDNTEAFF.

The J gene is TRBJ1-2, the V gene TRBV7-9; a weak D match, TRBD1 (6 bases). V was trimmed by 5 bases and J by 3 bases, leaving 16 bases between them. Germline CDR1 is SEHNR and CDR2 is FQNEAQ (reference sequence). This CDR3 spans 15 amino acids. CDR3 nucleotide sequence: TGTGCCAGCAGCCCACCCGGGGGCGAGGACTATGGCTACACCTTC. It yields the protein CASSPPGGEDYGYTF.

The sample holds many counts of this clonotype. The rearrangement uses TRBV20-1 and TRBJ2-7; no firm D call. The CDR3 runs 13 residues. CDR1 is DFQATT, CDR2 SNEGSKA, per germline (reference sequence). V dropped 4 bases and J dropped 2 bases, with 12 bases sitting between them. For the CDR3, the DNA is TGCAGTGCTATCGCTCCCGAAACCTACGAGCAGTACTTC. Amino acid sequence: CSAIAPETYEQYF.

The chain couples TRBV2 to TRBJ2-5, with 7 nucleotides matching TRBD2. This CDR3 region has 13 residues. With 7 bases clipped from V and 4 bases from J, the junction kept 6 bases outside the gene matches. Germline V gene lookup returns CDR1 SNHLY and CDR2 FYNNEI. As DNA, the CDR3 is TGTGCCAGCACAAAAGGCGGGGGAGAGACCCAGTACTTC. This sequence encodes CASTKGGGETQYF.

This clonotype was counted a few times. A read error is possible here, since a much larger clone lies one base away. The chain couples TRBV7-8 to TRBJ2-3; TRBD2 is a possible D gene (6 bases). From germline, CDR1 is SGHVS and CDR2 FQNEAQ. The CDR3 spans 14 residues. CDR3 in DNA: TGTACCAGCAGCGACGGAGGGGGCACAGATACGCAGTATTTT. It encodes CTSSDGGGTDTQYF.

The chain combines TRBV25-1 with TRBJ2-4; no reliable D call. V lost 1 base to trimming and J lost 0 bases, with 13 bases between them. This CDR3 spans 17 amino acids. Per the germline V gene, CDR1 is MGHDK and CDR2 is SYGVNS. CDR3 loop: CASSESSDGIAKNIQYF. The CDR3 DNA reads TGTGCCAGCAGTGAATCCTCGGACGGAATAGCCAAAAACATTCAGTACTTC.

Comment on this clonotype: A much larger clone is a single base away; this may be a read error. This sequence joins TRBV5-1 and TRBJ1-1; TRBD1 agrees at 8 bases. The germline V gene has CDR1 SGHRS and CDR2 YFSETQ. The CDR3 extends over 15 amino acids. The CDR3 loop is CASSLGQGLNTEALF. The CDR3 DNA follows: TGCGCCAGCAGCTTGGGACAGGGGTTGAACACTGAAGCTCTCTTT.

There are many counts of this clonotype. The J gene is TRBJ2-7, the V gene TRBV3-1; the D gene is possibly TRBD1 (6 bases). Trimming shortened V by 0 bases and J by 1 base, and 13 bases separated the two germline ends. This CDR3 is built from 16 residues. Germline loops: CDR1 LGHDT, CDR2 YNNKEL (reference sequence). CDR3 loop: CASSQDRDKRSYEQYF. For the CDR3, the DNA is TGTGCCAGCAGCCAAGACAGGGACAAGCGGTCCTACGAGCAGTACTTC.

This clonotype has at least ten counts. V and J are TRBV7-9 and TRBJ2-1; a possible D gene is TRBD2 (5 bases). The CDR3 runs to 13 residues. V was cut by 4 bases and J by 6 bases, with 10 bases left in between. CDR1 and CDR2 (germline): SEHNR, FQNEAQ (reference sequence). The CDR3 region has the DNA TGTGCCAGCAGCTCCGGAGGAGCCAATGAGCAGTTCTTC. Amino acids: CASSSGGANEQFF.

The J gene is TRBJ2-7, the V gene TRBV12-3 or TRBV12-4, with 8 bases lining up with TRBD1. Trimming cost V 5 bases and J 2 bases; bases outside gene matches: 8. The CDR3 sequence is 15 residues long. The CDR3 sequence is CASSTGETGAYEQYF. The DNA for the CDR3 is TGTGCCAGCAGTACCGGCGAGACAGGGGCCTACGAGCAGTACTTC.

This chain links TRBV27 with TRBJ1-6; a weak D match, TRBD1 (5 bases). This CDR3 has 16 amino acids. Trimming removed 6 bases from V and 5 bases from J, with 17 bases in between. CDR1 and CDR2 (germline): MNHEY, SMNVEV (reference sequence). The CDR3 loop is CASRTAGGIDNSPLHF. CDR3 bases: TGTGCCAGCAGGACGGCCGGGGGAATCGATAATTCACCCCTCCACTTT.

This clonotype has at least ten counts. CDR3 in DNA: TGTGCCAGTAGTATAGATCAGCCGCACAGGGTGGGGTACGAGCAGTACTTC. This encodes CASSIDQPHRVGYEQYF. The chain combines TRBV19 with TRBJ2-7, with D perhaps TRBD1 (6 bases). The CDR3 has 17 residues. V shed 0 bases and J shed 4 bases, with 19 bases lying between them. Per germline, CDR1 LNHDA and CDR2 SQIVND (reference sequence).

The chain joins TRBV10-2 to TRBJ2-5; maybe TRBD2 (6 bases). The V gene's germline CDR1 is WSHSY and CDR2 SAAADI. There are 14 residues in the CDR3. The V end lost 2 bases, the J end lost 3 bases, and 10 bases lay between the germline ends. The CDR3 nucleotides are TGCGCCAGCAGTGAGAGGGTAGCGGAAGAGACCCAGTACTTC. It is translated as CASSERVAEETQYF.

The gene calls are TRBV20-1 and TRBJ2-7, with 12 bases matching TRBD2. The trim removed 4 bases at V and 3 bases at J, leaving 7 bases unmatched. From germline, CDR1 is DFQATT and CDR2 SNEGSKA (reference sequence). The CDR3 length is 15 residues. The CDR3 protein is CSATNLAGGNYEQYF. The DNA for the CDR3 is TGCAGTGCTACAAACCTAGCGGGGGGGAACTACGAGCAGTACTTC.

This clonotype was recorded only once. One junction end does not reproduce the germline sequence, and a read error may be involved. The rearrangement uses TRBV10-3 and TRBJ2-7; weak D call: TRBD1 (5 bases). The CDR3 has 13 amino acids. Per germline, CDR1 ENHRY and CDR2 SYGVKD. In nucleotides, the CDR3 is TGTGCCAGCAGTTCCCATACAGGTAACGAGCAGTACTTC. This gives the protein CASSSHTGNEQYF.

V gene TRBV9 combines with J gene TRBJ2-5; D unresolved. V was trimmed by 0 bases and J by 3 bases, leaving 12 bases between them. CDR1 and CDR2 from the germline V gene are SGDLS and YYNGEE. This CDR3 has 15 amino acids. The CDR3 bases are TGTGCCAGCAGCGTAGGGCCAGTCGCGGAAGAGACCCAGTACTTC. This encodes CASSVGPVAEETQYF.

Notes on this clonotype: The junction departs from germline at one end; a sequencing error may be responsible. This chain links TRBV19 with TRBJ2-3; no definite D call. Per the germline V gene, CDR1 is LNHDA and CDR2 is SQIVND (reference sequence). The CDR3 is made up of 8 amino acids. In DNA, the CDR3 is TGTGCCAGTAGCGGGCTGTGTTGG. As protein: CASSGLCW.

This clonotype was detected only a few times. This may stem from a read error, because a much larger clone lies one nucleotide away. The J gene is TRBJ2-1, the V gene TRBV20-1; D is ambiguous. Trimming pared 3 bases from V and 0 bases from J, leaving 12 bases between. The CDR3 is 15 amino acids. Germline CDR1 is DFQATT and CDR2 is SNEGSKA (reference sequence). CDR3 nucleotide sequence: TGCAGTGCTAGTGGTGGGGTGCTCTCCTACAATGAGCAGTTCTTC. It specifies CSASGGVLSYNEQFF.

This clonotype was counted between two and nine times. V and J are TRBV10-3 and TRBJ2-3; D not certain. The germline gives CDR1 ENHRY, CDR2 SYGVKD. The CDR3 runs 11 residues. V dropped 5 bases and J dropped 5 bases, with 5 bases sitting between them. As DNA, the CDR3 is TGTGCCATCAGTACGGGAGATACGCAGTATTTT. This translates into CAISTGDTQYF.

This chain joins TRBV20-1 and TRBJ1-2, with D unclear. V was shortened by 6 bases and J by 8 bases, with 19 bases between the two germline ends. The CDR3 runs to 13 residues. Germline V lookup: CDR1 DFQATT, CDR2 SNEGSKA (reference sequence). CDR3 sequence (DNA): TGCAGTGCATCTACCTTCCGGGAGCAGGGCTACACCTTC. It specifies CSASTFREQGYTF.

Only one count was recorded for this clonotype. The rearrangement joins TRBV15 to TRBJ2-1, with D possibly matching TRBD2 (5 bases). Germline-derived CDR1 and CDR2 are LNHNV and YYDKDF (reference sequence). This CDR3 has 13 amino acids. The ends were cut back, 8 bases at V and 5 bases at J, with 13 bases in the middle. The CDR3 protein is CATAASTNNEQFF. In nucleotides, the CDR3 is TGTGCCACCGCGGCTAGCACGAACAATGAGCAGTTCTTC. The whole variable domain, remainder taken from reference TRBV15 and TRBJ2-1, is DAMVIQNPRYQVTQFGKPVTLSCSQTLNHNVMYWYQQKSSQAPKLLFHYYDKDFNNEADTPDNFQSRRPNTSFCFLDIRSPGLGDTAMYLCATAASTNNEQFFGPGTRLTVL.